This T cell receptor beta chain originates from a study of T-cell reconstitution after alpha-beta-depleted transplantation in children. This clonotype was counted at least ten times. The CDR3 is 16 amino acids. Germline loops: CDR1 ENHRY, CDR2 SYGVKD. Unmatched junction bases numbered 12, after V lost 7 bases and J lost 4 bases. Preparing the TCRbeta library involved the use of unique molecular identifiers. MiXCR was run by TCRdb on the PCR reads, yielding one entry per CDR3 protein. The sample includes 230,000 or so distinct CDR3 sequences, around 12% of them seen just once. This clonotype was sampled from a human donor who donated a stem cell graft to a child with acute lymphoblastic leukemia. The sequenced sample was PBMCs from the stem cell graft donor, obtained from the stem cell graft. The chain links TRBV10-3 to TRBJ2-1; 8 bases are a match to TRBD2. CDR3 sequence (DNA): TGTGCCATCAAGGGCGGGGGGAACCACCTATACAATGAGCAGTTCTTC. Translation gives CAIKGGGNHLYNEQFF.